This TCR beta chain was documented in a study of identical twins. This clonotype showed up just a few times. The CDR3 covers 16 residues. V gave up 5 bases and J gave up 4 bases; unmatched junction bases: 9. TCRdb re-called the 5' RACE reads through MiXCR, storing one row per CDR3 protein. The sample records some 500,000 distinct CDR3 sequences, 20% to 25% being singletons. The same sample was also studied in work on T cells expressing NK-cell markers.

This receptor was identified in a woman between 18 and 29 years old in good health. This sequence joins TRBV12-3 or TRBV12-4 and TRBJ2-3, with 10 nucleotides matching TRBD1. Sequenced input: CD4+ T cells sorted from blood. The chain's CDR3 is CASSVPGQGWSDTQYF. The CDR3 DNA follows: TGTGCCAGCAGTGTTCCGGGACAGGGGTGGTCAGATACGCAGTATTTT.